The 8 T cell receptor beta chains given below trace back to one sample, sequenced in a study of cytomegalovirus exposure and HLA in healthy donors. The PCR was carried out with 60 Vbeta primers and 13 Jbeta primers. Here immunoSEQ multiplex PCR was the method, and the copy in TCRdb shows in-frame clones only, minus some. The table includes 150,000 to 200,000 clones, roughly 80% detected once. Input material: PBMCs. The receptor set was obtained from a man younger than 35 in good health and CMV-seronegative.

The genes are TRBV7-2 and TRBJ2-3; TRBD2 might be the D (5 bases). Between the trimmed V and J ends, which lost 5 bases and 4 bases, there was a span of 16 bases. The CDR3 contains 15 residues. Germline CDR1 and CDR2: SGHTA and FQGNSA. DNA of the CDR3: TGTGCCAGCAGCCCCGGGGATAGCGCATCAGATACGCAGTATTTT. Its protein product is CASSPGDSASDTQYF.

V gene TRBV7-9 combines with J gene TRBJ1-2; 11 positions agree with TRBD1. Per germline, CDR1 SEHNR and CDR2 FQNEAQ (reference sequence). V trimming: 6 bases; J trimming: 4 bases; junction bases outside the gene matches: 4. The CDR3 sequence is 14 residues long. CDR3 DNA: TGTGCCAGCAGAAGAGGACAGGGGGCCTATGGCTACACCTTC. Translated: CASRRGQGAYGYTF.

V and J are TRBV5-4 and TRBJ1-1; D not resolved. Trimming cost V 0 bases and J 0 bases, with 9 bases left between them. The CDR3 is 15 residues long. Germline V gives CDR1 SGHNT, CDR2 YYREEE (reference sequence). The CDR3: CASSLAAGLNTEAFF. CDR3 bases: TGTGCCAGCAGCTTGGCCGCGGGGTTGAACACTGAAGCTTTCTTT.

V and J are TRBV4-1 and TRBJ1-3, with unresolved D. The CDR3 consists of 16 residues. Trimming left V 1 base short and J 4 bases short, with 14 bases between. Looked up from germline, CDR1 is MGHRA and CDR2 is YSYEKL. The CDR3 loop is CASSQGFREKGNTIYF. For the CDR3, the DNA is TGCGCCAGCAGCCAAGGGTTTAGGGAGAAAGGAAACACCATATATTTT.

This clone was recorded a few times. V and J are TRBV15 and TRBJ2-3; 7 bases agree with TRBD2. Germline CDR1 LNHNV, CDR2 YYDKDF (reference sequence). The trim removed 0 bases at V and 2 bases at J, leaving 5 bases unmatched. The CDR3 is 16 amino acids. CDR3 loop: CATSREWREPTDTQYF. The CDR3 DNA reads as TGTGCCACCAGCAGAGAGTGGCGGGAGCCCACAGATACGCAGTATTTT. Together with reference TRBV15 and TRBJ2-3, the CDR3 gives the full variable domain: DAMVIQNPRYQVTQFGKPVTLSCSQTLNHNVMYWYQQKSSQAPKLLFHYYDKDFNNEADTPDNFQSRRPNTSFCFLDIRSPGLGDTAMYLCATSREWREPTDTQYFGPGTRLTVL.

This clone came up a few times. The V gene is TRBV28, the J gene TRBJ1-1, with a weak D call TRBD1 (5 bases). Germline CDR1 reads MDHEN; CDR2 reads SYDVKM. This CDR3 contains 17 residues. Between the trimmed V and J ends, which lost 0 bases and 1 base, there was a span of 15 bases. CDR3 region: CASSLWGYRGRNTEAFF. The CDR3 DNA sequence: TGTGCCAGCAGTTTATGGGGGTATAGGGGCAGGAACACTGAAGCTTTCTTT.

This clone was counted a few times. The CDR3 loop reads CASSKGVV. The CDR3 bases are TGTGCCAGCAGCAAAGGAGTGGTC. The chain couples TRBV21-1 to TRBJ2-7; the D call of TRBD2 is as the table states it, not checked on the DNA. TRBV21-1 is flagged as a pseudogene. The CDR3 spans 8 residues.

The gene calls are TRBV5-5 and TRBJ1-1; TRBD1 aligns across 7 bases. J was trimmed by 4 bases and V by 4 bases; bases with no gene match: 10. The CDR3 runs to 15 residues. Per the germline V gene, CDR1 is SGHKS and CDR2 is YYEKEE (reference sequence). The DNA of the CDR3 is TGTGCCAGCAGCCAAACAGGGGCTATCGGCACTGAAGCTTTCTTT. Amino acid sequence: CASSQTGAIGTEAFF.